The clone carrying this T cell receptor (beta chain) was counted between two and nine times. V was clipped by 0 bases and J by 1 base; unmatched bases: 8. Germline V lookup: CDR1 MRHNA, CDR2 SNTAGT. The CDR3 extends over 17 amino acids. In the original analysis: From reference gene primer amplification, estimates of nucleated cell counts were derived. Repertoires were generated with immunoSEQ multiplex PCR, while TCRdb's copy carries only in-frame clones and drops some. V and J calls and clone size are given by that table; D and trimming were obtained from the DNA. The table includes roughly 150,000 clones, roughly 85% detected once. This record belongs to a study of blood T cell repertoires in COVID-19. Study-level information: There were acute and convalescent COVID-19 samples, and they came from the United States, Italy and Spain.

Enrollment of patients from Seattle took place during active infection, with longitudinal follow-up. The V gene is TRBV6-4, the J gene TRBJ1-1, with TRBD1 matching 7 bases. Sequencing was done on a sample of peripheral blood. This TCR came from a woman aged 55-69 years with COVID-19, enrolled during active disease. In DNA, the CDR3 is TGTGCCAGCAGTGACTCGGGGCCCGGGACAGCGAACACTGAAGCTTTCTTT. Translating it yields CASSDSGPGTANTEAFF.